Below are 8 T cell receptor beta chains sequenced from a single sample in a study of persistence of HIV-infected CD4 T cells. This was the immunoSEQ version 4 assay in survey mode. The table came from immunoSEQ multiplex PCR; TCRdb's copy has only in-frame clones and leaves some out. The sample contains 38,000 or so clones, around 85% of which appear only once. No antigen has been assigned to these receptors. Cells were stimulated with overlapping HIV-1 Gag 15-mer peptides. Sorted nonresponding memory CD4+ T cells were CD40L-negative, CD69-negative, CD45RO-high. The starting material was cultured CD4+ T cells from PBMCs, obtained from a patient who received antiretroviral therapy. These receptors originate from an adult with HIV. The donor label of this sample is uncertain.

The chain recombines TRBV5-1 with TRBJ1-1, with D possibly matching TRBD1 (6 bases). CDR1 and CDR2 (germline): SGHRS, YFSETQ. Trimming cost V 1 base and J 4 bases, with 11 bases left between them. The length of the CDR3 is 14 residues. The CDR3 region has the DNA TGCGCCAGCAGCTTGCAGGGGAGGACCACTGAAGCTTTCTTT. This gives the protein CASSLQGRTTEAFF.

This chain joins TRBV28 and TRBJ1-2; possible D gene TRBD1, 5 bases. The germline V and J ends were trimmed by 3 bases and 13 bases, with 18 bases remaining between them. The CDR3 sequence is 13 residues long. Germline V gene data show CDR1 as MDHEN and CDR2 as SYDVKM. The CDR3 spells CASSFLGGGLSTF. DNA of the CDR3: TGTGCCAGCAGTTTTCTCGGGGGAGGGCTAAGCACCTTC.

The rearrangement uses TRBV28 and TRBJ1-1; possible D gene TRBD1, 6 bases. This CDR3 region has 15 residues. Germline V gene lookup returns CDR1 MDHEN and CDR2 SYDVKM. The V end was cut by 1 base, the J end by 6 bases, with 15 bases between. CDR3 DNA sequence: TGTGCCAGCAGTTTATATGGGGGGCGATTCGCTGAAGCTTTCTTT. Encoded protein: CASSLYGGRFAEAFF.

This sequence joins TRBV2 and TRBJ1-2, with D unresolved. CDR1 and CDR2 (germline): SNHLY, FYNNEI. The V and J ends lost 3 bases and 6 bases respectively, with 11 bases between them. The CDR3 sequence is 13 residues long. CDR3 sequence: CASSDVSGNGYTF. CDR3 in DNA: TGTGCCAGCAGTGATGTGTCGGGGAATGGCTACACCTTC.

The chain is built from TRBV7-2 and TRBJ2-3; either TRBD1 or TRBD2 may supply D (5 bases each). CDR1 is SGHTA and CDR2 is FQGNSA in the germline V gene. The CDR3 covers 16 residues. V shed 1 base and J shed 2 bases, with 13 bases lying between them. As DNA, the CDR3 is TGTGCCAGCAGCTTAGAGGGGCGGGCGGACACAGATACGCAGTATTTT. This codes for CASSLEGRADTDTQYF.

This sequence joins TRBV15 and TRBJ1-1; D is uncertain. This CDR3 comprises 15 residues. Trimming stripped 5 bases from V and 0 bases from J, with 13 bases between. Germline values: CDR1 LNHNV, CDR2 YYDKDF (reference sequence). CDR3 residues: CATSDPVIMNTEAFF. Here the CDR3 DNA reads TGTGCCACCAGCGACCCGGTTATAATGAACACTGAAGCTTTCTTT.

The V gene is TRBV6-5, the J gene TRBJ1-6; D is ambiguous. CDR1 and CDR2 from the germline V gene are MNHEY and SVGAGI. This CDR3 spans 13 amino acids. Trimming shortened V by 0 bases and J by 10 bases, and 7 bases separated the two germline ends. The CDR3 loop is CASSYSPLSPLHF. The CDR3 DNA reads as TGTGCCAGCAGTTACTCGCCCCTATCACCCCTCCACTTT.

The chain carries TRBV18 and TRBJ1-1; 8 positions agree with TRBD1. V trimming: 3 bases; J trimming: 1 base; junction bases outside the gene matches: 7. The CDR3 loop spans 16 amino acids. Per the germline V gene, CDR1 is KGHSH and CDR2 is LQKENI. The CDR3 loop is CASSPLDRAGNTEAFF. The CDR3 region has the DNA TGTGCCAGCTCACCCCTGGACAGGGCGGGGAACACTGAAGCTTTCTTT. The variable domain in full, with the rest retrieved from reference TRBV18 and TRBJ1-1, is NAGVMQNPRHLVRRRGQEARLRCSPMKGHSHVYWYRQLPEEGLKFMVYLQKENIIDESGMPKERFSAEFPKEGPSILRIQQVVRGDSAAYFCASSPLDRAGNTEAFFGQGTRLTVV.